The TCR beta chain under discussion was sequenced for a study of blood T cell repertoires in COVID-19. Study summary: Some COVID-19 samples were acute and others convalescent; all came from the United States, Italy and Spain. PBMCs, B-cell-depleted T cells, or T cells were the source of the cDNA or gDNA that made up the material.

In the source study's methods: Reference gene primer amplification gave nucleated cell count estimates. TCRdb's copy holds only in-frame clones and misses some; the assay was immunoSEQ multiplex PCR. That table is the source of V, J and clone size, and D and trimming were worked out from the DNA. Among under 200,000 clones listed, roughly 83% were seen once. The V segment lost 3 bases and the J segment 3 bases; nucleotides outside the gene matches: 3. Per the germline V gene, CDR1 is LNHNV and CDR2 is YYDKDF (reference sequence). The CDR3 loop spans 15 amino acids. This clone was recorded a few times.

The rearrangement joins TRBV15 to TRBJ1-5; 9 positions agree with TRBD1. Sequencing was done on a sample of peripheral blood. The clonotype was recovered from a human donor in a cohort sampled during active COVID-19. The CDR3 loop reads CATSRTGGDNQPQHF. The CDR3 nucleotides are TGTGCCACCAGCAGGACAGGGGGGGACAATCAGCCCCAGCATTTT.